This TCR beta chain comes out of a study of T-cell reconstitution after alpha-beta-depleted transplantation in children. Study-wide points: Expanded graft clones, several hundred of them, were reportedly the source of alpha-beta T cells about two months after transplant. Newly produced T cells mostly accounted for T-cell counts and diversity one year post-transplant.

The TCRbeta library was prepared with unique molecular identifiers. TCRdb reprocessed the PCR reads via MiXCR and lists one record per CDR3 protein. The sample comprises under 850,000 distinct CDR3 sequences, less than 15% of which are singletons, and 0.79% rests with the top ten. About this clonotype: Antigen specificity is unknown.

The V gene end was trimmed by 1 base and the J gene end by 8 bases; junction bases not matched to a gene: 8. The CDR3 has 15 amino acids. Germline V lookup: CDR1 SEHNR, CDR2 FQNEAQ (reference sequence). The specimen was PBMCs, collected before TCRalphabeta/CD19-depleted stem cell transplant. This chain joins TRBV7-9 and TRBJ2-1; TRBD2 aligns across 7 bases. The sequence was collected from a girl aged 2-10 years with congenital amegakaryocytic thrombocytopenia, due to receive a stem cell transplant. CDR3 DNA sequence: TGTGCCAGCAGCTTAGGGGGCGGGAGTCAGTATGAGCAGTTCTTC. Protein: CASSLGGGSQYEQFF.